Shown below are 14 T cell receptor beta chains from a single sample sequenced in a study of CD8+ T cells in alopecia areata. Sequencing relied on a cDNA template that was reverse transcribed from extracted RNA. Only in-frame clones appear in the TCRdb table, and some are missing; sequencing was by immunoSEQ multiplex PCR. The sample holds some 6,000 clones, and no clone turns up only once. Noted time point: mouse skin 6 weeks after grafting, around onset of hair loss. Sample: skin, taken at week 6. These receptors were obtained from a C3H/HeJ mouse with alopecia areata. The MHC haplotype recorded for the strain is H2-k.

This clone was found many times. Genes here carry mouse names. The read halts 4 residues ahead of the CDR3 end, with the missing end drawn from the germline J gene. The V call is TRBV31, the J call TRBJ1-2, with D perhaps TRBD1 (6 bases). This CDR3 comprises 14 residues. Trimming pared 1 base from V and 0 bases from J, leaving 9 bases between. CDR1 is GKSSPN and CDR2 is SITVG in the germline V gene. CDR3 residues: CAWSRDNANSDYTF. CDR3 DNA (partial): TGTGCCTGGAGTCGGGACAATGCAAACTCC.

A word on this clone: Gene and germline names: mouse. Read coverage stops 4 residues before the CDR3 terminus; the germline J gene supplies the remainder. The rearrangement uses TRBV13-2 and TRBJ1-2; tentative D call: TRBD1 (6 bases). CDR3 length: 14 residues. Germline V gene data show CDR1 as NNHNN and CDR2 as SYGAGS (reference sequence). CDR3: CASGDAGGGGDYTF. The CDR3 DNA, read in part, is TGTGCCAGCGGTGATGCTGGGGGGGGCGGC.

Points on this clone: Genes and germline come from the mouse. Sequencing ends 4 residues short of the CDR3 end; the germline J gene provides the rest. This sequence joins TRBV13-3 and TRBJ1-1, with TRBD1 identical over 8 bases. This CDR3 region has 14 residues. Germline assignment: CDR1 NNHDY and CDR2 SYVADS. V lost 3 bases to trimming and J lost 0 bases; unmatched junction nucleotides: 1. CDR3 DNA, as far as it was read: TGTGCCAGCAGTGTGGGACAGGCAAACACA. It is translated as CASSVGQANT. The entire CDR3 sequence reads CASSVGQANTEVFF.

This clone showed up just a few times. These gene names are mouse names. The CDR3 end is not reached by the read, which stops 4 residues before it; the germline J gene fills it in. The rearrangement links TRBV13-2 to TRBJ2-7; 8 bases fit TRBD1. V gave up 4 bases and J gave up 1 base; unmatched junction bases: 1. The CDR3 is 13 residues long. CDR1 is NNHNN and CDR2 is SYGAGS in the germline V gene (reference sequence). CDR3 sequence reads: CASGWDRSYEQYF. The DNA read from the CDR3 is TGTGCCAGCGGTTGGGACAGGTCCTAT.

This clone was counted between two and nine times. Gene names and germline match the mouse. Read coverage stops 4 residues before the CDR3 terminus; the germline J gene supplies the remainder. This rearrangement joins TRBV13-1 to TRBJ2-7; 8 nucleotides line up with TRBD2. The CDR3 has 14 residues. Germline V gene lookup returns CDR1 NSHNY and CDR2 SYGAGN. Trimming at V came to 2 bases and at J to 3 bases, leaving 4 bases not matched to a gene. The sequenced part of the CDR3 DNA is TGTGCCAGCAGTGACTGGGGGGCCTTCTAT. It translates to CASSDWGAFY. The full CDR3 sequence reads CASSDWGAFYEQYF.

This clone has at least ten counts. All gene names here are mouse names. Read sequence stops 4 residues before the CDR3 end, and the germline J gene provides the missing end. V is TRBV1 and J is TRBJ2-1, with 7 nucleotides matching TRBD2. Germline V CDR1 and CDR2: NSQYPW, LRSPGD (reference sequence). V gave up 3 bases and J gave up 1 base; unmatched junction bases: 0. This CDR3 comprises 14 residues. The sequenced part of the CDR3 DNA is TGCACCTGCAGTGCCTGGGGGAACTATGCT. It translates to CTCSAWGNYA. Given in full, the CDR3 is CTCSAWGNYAEQFF.

There are many counts of this clone. Genes here carry mouse names. With the read ending 4 residues before the CDR3 end, the germline J gene is used to fill in that end. J is TRBJ2-5 and V is TRBV13-1; no clear D. V was shortened by 0 bases and J by 0 bases, with 8 bases between the two germline ends. This CDR3 has 15 residues. CDR1 NSHNY and CDR2 SYGAGN come from the germline V gene. Incomplete CDR3 DNA: TGTGCCAGCAGTGATGCAGGCGTTAACCAAGAC. This translates into CASSDAGVNQD. The complete CDR3 reads CASSDAGVNQDTQYF.

This clone was found many times. Gene names are the mouse ones. Coverage ceases 4 residues before the CDR3 finishes, and the germline J gene fills in the end. The V gene is TRBV1, the J gene TRBJ2-4; 7 nucleotides line up with TRBD1. V gave up 2 bases and J gave up 2 bases; unmatched junction bases: 1. Germline V CDR1 and CDR2: NSQYPW, LRSPGD (reference sequence). The CDR3 runs 14 residues. CDR3 bases read: TGCACCTGCAGTGCAACAGGGGATCAAAAC. It codes for CTCSATGDQN. The complete CDR3 reads CTCSATGDQNTLYF.

In its sample, this clone was seen many times. Genes and germline come from the mouse. The observed sequence ends 4 residues before the CDR3 terminus, with the missing tail filled in from the germline J gene. The gene calls are TRBV13-2 and TRBJ2-1, with D possibly matching TRBD1 (6 bases). The CDR3 consists of 14 residues. The germline gives CDR1 NNHNN, CDR2 SYGAGS (reference sequence). V lost 4 bases, J lost 3 bases, and 11 bases lay in between. CDR3 protein: CASGTGQSYAEQFF. The CDR3 bases that were read are TGTGCCAGCGGTACGGGACAATCCTATGCT.

Note on this clone: These gene names are mouse names. The read terminates 4 residues ahead of where the CDR3 ends, so the germline J gene completes it. The V gene is TRBV14, the J gene TRBJ2-7, with a weak D call TRBD1 (6 bases). This CDR3 has 14 amino acids. The V gene's germline CDR1 is SGHDT and CDR2 FRDEAV. The CDR3 bases that were read are TGTGCCAGCAGTTTCGGGCAGGGGAGGGAT. Its protein product is CASSFGQGRD. The entire CDR3 is CASSFGQGRDEQYF.

This clone was counted many times. Gene names are mouse gene names. CDR3 sequence: CASRDRGYAEQFF. The part of the CDR3 DNA that was read is TGTGCTAGCAGGGACAGGGGGTATGCT. The rearrangement links TRBV29 to TRBJ2-1; 10 nucleotides agree with TRBD1. The CDR3 end is not reached by the read, which stops 4 residues before it; the germline J gene fills it in. The ends lost 6 bases at V and 4 bases at J; junction bases unmatched: 0. The CDR3 spans 13 residues. Germline loops: CDR1 MSHET, CDR2 SYDVDS.

Details on this clone: Gene names and germline refer to mouse. The sequence runs out 3 residues before the end of the CDR3; the remainder is reconstructed from the germline J gene. The chain links TRBV13-2 to TRBJ1-6, with TRBD1 identical over 8 bases. TRBJ1-6 is known as an ORF, though its function is uncertain. V trimming: 4 bases; J trimming: 7 bases; junction bases outside the gene matches: 4. Germline CDR1 reads NNHNN; CDR2 reads SYGAGS (reference sequence). The CDR3 runs 14 residues. CDR3 DNA, as far as it was read: TGTGCCAGCGGTTGGACAGGGCTGAATTCGCCC. This gives the protein CASGWTGLNSP. The CDR3 in full is CASGWTGLNSPLYF.

By frequency in the sample, this clone is medium-sized (0.01 to 0.1%). The genes are named according to mouse. The CDR3 DNA, read in part, is TGTGCTAGCAGTAGTGGCTGGGGGGGCGCAGAC. Its protein is CASSSGWGGAD. The entire CDR3 is CASSSGWGGADTQYF. The chain carries TRBV17 and TRBJ2-5; 10 bases are a match to TRBD2. With the read ending 4 residues before the CDR3 end, the germline J gene is used to fill in that end. The germline V gene has CDR1 MNHDT and CDR2 YYDKIL. The CDR3 consists of 15 residues.

A word on this clone: Each gene name is a mouse one. The CDR3 end falls 3 residues outside the read, so it is completed with the germline J gene. The chain carries TRBV5 and TRBJ1-6; D gene ambiguous. TRBJ1-6 is an open reading frame, and its role is uncertain. The length of the CDR3 is 12 residues. Trimming removed 0 bases from V and 6 bases from J, with 0 bases in between. Germline assignment: CDR1 LGHNA and CDR2 YNLKQL (reference sequence). The DNA read from the CDR3 is TGTGCCAGCAGCCAAGATAATTCGCCC. As protein: CASSQDNSP. The whole CDR3 sequence is CASSQDNSPLYF.